Below are 13 T cell receptor beta chains sequenced from a single sample in a study of cytomegalovirus exposure and HLA in healthy donors. PCR employed 60 Vbeta and 13 Jbeta primers. Using immunoSEQ multiplex PCR, the repertoire was profiled, and TCRdb retains in-frame clones only, with some absent. Of some 170,000 clones listed, 82% are singletons. Sequencing was performed on PBMCs. The source is a girl between 2 and 10 years old in good health and CMV-seropositive.

V and J are TRBV13 and TRBJ1-1, with TRBD1 matching 10 bases. CDR1 and CDR2 (germline): PRHDT, FYEKMQ (reference sequence). The CDR3 consists of 15 residues. Losses at the gene ends were 5 bases for V and 3 bases for J; bases not matched to a gene: 6. CDR3 nucleotides: TGTGCCAGCAGCGCTTCCGGGACAGGGGACACTGAAGCTTTCTTT. This gives the protein CASSASGTGDTEAFF.

V is TRBV6-1 and J is TRBJ1-4; D gene unclear. The V end was cut by 6 bases, the J end by 0 bases, with 8 bases between. This CDR3 contains 14 residues. Germline V gene sequence: CDR1 MNHNS, CDR2 SASEGT. CDR3 nucleotides: TGTGCCAGCAGAGAGCCTGCAACTAATGAAAAACTGTTTTTT. Protein sequence: CASREPATNEKLFF.

This chain connects TRBV28 to TRBJ2-5; the match to TRBD2 covers 10 bases. Germline trimming cut 6 bases from V and 0 bases from J; bases unmatched to any gene: 7. The CDR3 spans 16 residues. Germline V gene data show CDR1 as MDHEN and CDR2 as SYDVKM. The CDR3 DNA reads TGTGCCAGCAGCTCTGGACTAGCGGAAAACCAAGAGACCCAGTACTTC. Amino acids: CASSSGLAENQETQYF. The variable domain in full, with the rest retrieved from reference TRBV28 and TRBJ2-5, is DVKVTQSSRYLVKRTGEKVFLECVQDMDHENMFWYRQDPGLGLRLIYFSYDVKMKEKGDIPEGYSVSREKKERFSLILESASTNQTSMYLCASSSGLAENQETQYFGPGTRLLVL.

This clone occurred a few times. The rearrangement uses TRBV6-1 and TRBJ2-7; D gene uncertain. The germline V gene encodes CDR1 MNHNS and CDR2 SASEGT. This CDR3 has 14 residues. V was clipped by 1 base and J by 3 bases, with 10 bases between them. As DNA, the CDR3 is TGTGCCAGCAGTGAAGAAGTCCCCAGCTACGAGCAGTACTTC. Amino acids: CASSEEVPSYEQYF.

The V gene is TRBV4-1, the J gene TRBJ1-1, with D possibly TRBD1 on 6 matching bases. CDR1 is MGHRA and CDR2 is YSYEKL in the germline V gene. Trimming cost V 3 bases and J 6 bases, with 20 bases left between them. The CDR3 consists of 16 residues. The CDR3 is CASSQSLQGGAPEAFF. As DNA, the CDR3 is TGCGCCAGCAGCCAGTCATTACAGGGTGGGGCCCCTGAAGCTTTCTTT.

J is TRBJ2-1 and V is TRBV2, with 9 bases lining up with TRBD1. The length of the CDR3 is 16 residues. Germline V gene data show CDR1 as SNHLY and CDR2 as FYNNEI. Unmatched junction bases numbered 6, after V lost 0 bases and J lost 6 bases. CDR3 DNA: TGTGCCAGCAGTGAAGCGCTTGGGACAGGGTCCAATGAGCAGTTCTTC. It is translated as CASSEALGTGSNEQFF.

The chain carries TRBV5-4 and TRBJ2-7, with 12 positions matching TRBD1. CDR3 length equals 15 residues. V dropped 4 bases and J dropped 5; count of bases not matched to a gene: 7. Germline CDR1 is SGHNT and CDR2 is YYREEE (reference sequence). The CDR3 sequence: CASSHPGTGGHEQYF. The CDR3 region has the DNA TGTGCCAGCAGCCACCCCGGGACAGGGGGCCACGAGCAGTACTTC.

The chain uses TRBV7-9 and TRBJ2-7, with TRBD2 matching over 8 bases. CDR3 length equals 17 residues. V shed 5 bases and J 4 bases; nucleotides not matched to a gene: 16. Germline V gives CDR1 SEHNR, CDR2 FQNEAQ (reference sequence). This CDR3 reads CASSPGPLSGVEYEQYF. In DNA, the CDR3 is TGTGCCAGCAGCCCAGGCCCCCTTAGCGGGGTAGAATACGAGCAGTACTTC.

The rearrangement joins TRBV19 to TRBJ2-5; no clear D gene. Trimming removed 5 bases at V and 4 bases at J, with 14 bases between. CDR3 length: 14 residues. Germline V gene sequence: CDR1 LNHDA, CDR2 SQIVND (reference sequence). In nucleotides, the CDR3 is TGTGCCAGTAGTTCGTTACTCGATGCAGAGACCCAGTACTTC. Translation gives CASSSLLDAETQYF. The full variable domain, with the rest looked up from reference TRBV19 and TRBJ2-5, is DGGITQSPKYLFRKEGQNVTLSCEQNLNHDAMYWYRQDPGQGLRLIYYSQIVNDFQKGDIAEGYSVSREKKESFPLTVTSAQKNPTAFYLCASSSLLDAETQYFGPGTRLLVL.

The rearrangement uses TRBV4-1 and TRBJ2-7, with 10 bases lining up with TRBD2. In germline, CDR1 is MGHRA, CDR2 YSYEKL. The J segment lost 2 bases and the V segment lost 1 base, leaving 5 bases of the junction unmatched. The CDR3 is 16 residues long. The CDR3 coding sequence is TGCGCCAGCAGCCAAGTGGCAGCGGGAGGGACCTACGAGCAGTACTTC. This encodes CASSQVAAGGTYEQYF.

The chain has TRBV7-3 and TRBJ2-5; D possibly corresponds to TRBD1 (6 bases). V lost 5 bases and J lost 0, with 16 bases in between. The germline CDR1 and CDR2 sequences are SGHTA and FQGTGA. The CDR3 has 16 residues. The CDR3 DNA is TGTGCCAGCAGCCCTCGAGGGGGAATATACCAAGAGACCCAGTACTTC. Translating it yields CASSPRGGIYQETQYF.

The V gene is TRBV5-6, the J gene TRBJ2-3; D is possibly TRBD2 (5 bases). The CDR3 runs to 12 residues. Per the germline V gene, CDR1 is SGHDT and CDR2 is YYEEEE. The ends were cut back, 4 bases at V and 8 bases at J, with 11 bases in the middle. For the CDR3, the DNA is TGTGCCAGCAGCCCTACTCGGGGTACGCAGTATTTT. This translates into CASSPTRGTQYF.

The V and J genes are TRBV5-4 and TRBJ2-1, with 10 bases lining up with TRBD2. Looked up from germline, CDR1 is SGHNT and CDR2 is YYREEE (reference sequence). V lost 6 bases to trimming and J lost 8 bases; unmatched junction nucleotides: 14. The CDR3 spans 16 residues. Here the CDR3 DNA reads TGTGCCAGCATCTCGCCCGGACTAGCGGCAGATCATGAGCAGTTCTTC. It specifies CASISPGLAADHEQFF.